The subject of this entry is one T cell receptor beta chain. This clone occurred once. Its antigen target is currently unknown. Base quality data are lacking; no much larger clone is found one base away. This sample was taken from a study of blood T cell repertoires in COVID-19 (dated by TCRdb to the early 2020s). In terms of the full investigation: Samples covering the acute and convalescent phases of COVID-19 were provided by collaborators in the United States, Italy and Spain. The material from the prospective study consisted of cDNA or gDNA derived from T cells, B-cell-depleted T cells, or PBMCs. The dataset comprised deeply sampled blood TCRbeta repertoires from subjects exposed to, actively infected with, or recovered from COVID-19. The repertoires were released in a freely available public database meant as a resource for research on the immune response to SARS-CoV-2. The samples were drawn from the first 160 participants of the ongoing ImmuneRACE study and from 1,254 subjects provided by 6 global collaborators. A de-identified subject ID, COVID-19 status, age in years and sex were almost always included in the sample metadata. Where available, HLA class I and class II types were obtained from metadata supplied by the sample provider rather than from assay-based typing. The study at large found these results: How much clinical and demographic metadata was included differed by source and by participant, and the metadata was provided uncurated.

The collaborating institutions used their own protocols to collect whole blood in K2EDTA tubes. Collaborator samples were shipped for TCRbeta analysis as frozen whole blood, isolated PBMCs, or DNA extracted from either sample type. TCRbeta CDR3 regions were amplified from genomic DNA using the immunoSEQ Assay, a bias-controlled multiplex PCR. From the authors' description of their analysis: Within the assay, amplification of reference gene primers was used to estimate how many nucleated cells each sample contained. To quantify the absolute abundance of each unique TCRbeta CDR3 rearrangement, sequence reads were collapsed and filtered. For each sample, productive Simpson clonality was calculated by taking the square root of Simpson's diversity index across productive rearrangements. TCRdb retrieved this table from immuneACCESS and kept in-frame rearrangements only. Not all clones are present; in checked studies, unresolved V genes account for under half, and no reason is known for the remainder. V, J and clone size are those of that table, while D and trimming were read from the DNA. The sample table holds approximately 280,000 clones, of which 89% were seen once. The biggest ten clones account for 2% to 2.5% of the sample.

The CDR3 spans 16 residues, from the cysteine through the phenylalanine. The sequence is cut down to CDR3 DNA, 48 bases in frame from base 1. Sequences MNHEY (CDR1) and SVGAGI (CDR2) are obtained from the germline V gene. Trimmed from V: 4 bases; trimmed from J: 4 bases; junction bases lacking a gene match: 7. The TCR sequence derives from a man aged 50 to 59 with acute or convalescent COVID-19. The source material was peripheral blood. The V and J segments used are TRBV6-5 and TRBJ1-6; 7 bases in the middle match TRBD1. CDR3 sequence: CASSFGGTAYNSPLHF. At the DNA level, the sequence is TGTGCCAGCAGTTTCGGAGGGACAGCATATAATTCACCCCTCCACTTT.